The rows below give T cell receptor beta chains drawn from one sample of a study of OX40 agonist ivuxolimab in advanced cancers. The table came from immunoSEQ multiplex PCR; TCRdb's copy has only in-frame clones and leaves some out. The data show tens of thousands of clones, around 88% seen once. The specimen was CD4+ or CD8+ T cells sorted from blood, collected in a trial of the OX40 agonist ivuxolimab. Every receptor here comes from an adult with an advanced solid tumor such as melanoma, head and neck, liver or kidney cancer. Each CDR3 is given with its conserved first and last residue. Fields, in order: J gene, D gene, V gene, clone size, CDR3 DNA, CDR3 protein. A D gene is named only where the DNA matches it firmly. Not every row has a clone size; where given, it reads once, few, many or a size class.

>TRBJ2-7|TRBD2|TRBV25-1|once
TGTGCCAGCAGGACTAGCGGAAACGAGCAGTACTTC
CASRTSGNEQYF
>TRBJ1-2|.|TRBV9|.
TGTGCCAGCAGCGGGGGACATCCGACGTATGGCTACACCTTC
CASSGGHPTYGYTF
>TRBJ2-3|.|TRBV29-1|.
TGCAGCGTTCCTAGAAGTGGGGTTCGCACAGATACGCAGTATTTT
CSVPRSGVRTDTQYF
>TRBJ2-3|.|TRBV11-2|.
TGTGCCAGCACCCCCTTAGACCTCGGCGGGACGCAGTATTTT
CASTPLDLGGTQYF
>TRBJ2-3|TRBD2|TRBV6-4|.
TGTGCCAGCAGTACGAGCGGGGGAGGGGATACGCAGTATTTT
CASSTSGGGDTQYF
>TRBJ2-2|TRBD2|TRBV6-5|few
TGTGCCAGCAGTTACTCTAGCGGGATCACCGGGGAGCTGTTTTTT
CASSYSSGITGELFF
>TRBJ2-4|TRBD1|TRBV19|.
TGTGCCAGTAGTTCCACAGGGGGTGGCTTGGCCAAAAACATTCAGTACTTC
CASSSTGGGLAKNIQYF
>TRBJ2-3|.|TRBV7-8|.
TGTGCCAGCAGCTCGGGACCCACAGATACGCAGTATTTT
CASSSGPTDTQYF
>TRBJ2-2|.|TRBV12-5|.
TGTGCTAGTGGTTTGGGGGGGTCCGTTGGGAACACCGGGGAGCTGTTTTTT
CASGLGGSVGNTGELFF
>TRBJ2-1|.|TRBV7-2|.
TGTGCCAGCAGCTTAGCGAGACCGGCCGGCAATGAGCAGTTCTTC
CASSLARPAGNEQFF
>TRBJ2-3|.|TRBV7-3|.
TGTGCCAGCAGCTTACAGGGAACAGATACGCAGTATTTT
CASSLQGTDTQYF
>TRBJ2-2|TRBD1|TRBV7-3|.
TGTGCCAGCAGCAAGGGACAGGGACTCACCGGGGAGCTGTTTTTT
CASSKGQGLTGELFF
>TRBJ2-3|.|TRBV6-6|.
TGTGCCAGCACTAGGGACGAGGGAGCAGTAGATACGCAGTATTTT
CASTRDEGAVDTQYF
>TRBJ2-5|TRBD1|TRBV2|.
TGTGCCAGCCAAAGGGACAGGGAAGAGACCCAGTACTTC
CASQRDREETQYF
>TRBJ1-3|.|TRBV6-5|.
TGTGCCAGCACCCGAAACGCGTACTCTGGAAACACCATATATTTT
CASTRNAYSGNTIYF
>TRBJ2-7|TRBD1|TRBV11-1|.
TGTGCCAGCAGACGGACAGGGGGCCTCGACGAGCAGTACTTC
CASRRTGGLDEQYF